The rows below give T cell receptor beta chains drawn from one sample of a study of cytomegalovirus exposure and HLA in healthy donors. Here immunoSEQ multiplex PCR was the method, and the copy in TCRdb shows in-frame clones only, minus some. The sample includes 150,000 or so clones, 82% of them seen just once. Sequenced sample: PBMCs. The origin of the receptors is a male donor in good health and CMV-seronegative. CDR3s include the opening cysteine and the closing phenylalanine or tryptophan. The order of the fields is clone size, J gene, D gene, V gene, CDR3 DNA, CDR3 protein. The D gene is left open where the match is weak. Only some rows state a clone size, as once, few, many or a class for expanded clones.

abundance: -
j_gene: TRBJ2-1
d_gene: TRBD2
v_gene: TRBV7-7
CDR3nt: TGTGCCAGCAGCTTAGGGGGACTAGCGGGGAATAGGCAGTTCTTC
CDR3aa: CASSLGGLAGNRQFF

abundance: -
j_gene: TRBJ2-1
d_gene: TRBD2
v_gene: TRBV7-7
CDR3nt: TGTGCCAGCAGCTTAAGCGGGGGGTCCTACAATGAGCAGTTCTTC
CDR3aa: CASSLSGGSYNEQFF

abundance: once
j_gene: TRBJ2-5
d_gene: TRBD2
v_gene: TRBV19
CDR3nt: TGTGCCAGTAGTATCAGGACTAGCGGGAGGGCCGGGGAGACCCAGTACTTC
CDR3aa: CASSIRTSGRAGETQYF

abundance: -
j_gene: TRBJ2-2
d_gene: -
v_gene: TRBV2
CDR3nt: TGTGCCAGCAGGTGGGGGGACACCGGGGAGCTGTTTTTT
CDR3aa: CASRWGDTGELFF

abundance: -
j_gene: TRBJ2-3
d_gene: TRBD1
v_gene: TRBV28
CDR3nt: TGTGCCAGCACCTATGGGACAGGGGGCACAGATACGCAGTATTTT
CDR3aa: CASTYGTGGTDTQYF

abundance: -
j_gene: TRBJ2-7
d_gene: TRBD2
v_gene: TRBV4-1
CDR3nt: TGCGCCAGCAGTACTAGCGGGACACCCTACGAGCAGTACTTC
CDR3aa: CASSTSGTPYEQYF

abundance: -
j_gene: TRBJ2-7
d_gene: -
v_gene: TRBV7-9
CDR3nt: TGTGCCAGCAGCCTCGGGGGACGAACCTACGAGCAGTACTTC
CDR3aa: CASSLGGRTYEQYF

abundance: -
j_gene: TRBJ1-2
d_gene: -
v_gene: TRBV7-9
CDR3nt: TGTGCCAGCAGCTCTTCAGGGGTTAACTATGGCTACACCTTC
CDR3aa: CASSSSGVNYGYTF

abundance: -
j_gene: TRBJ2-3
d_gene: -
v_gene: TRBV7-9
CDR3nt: TGTGCCAGCAGCTTAGACAGCGTCCGGGGTACGCAGTATTTT
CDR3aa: CASSLDSVRGTQYF

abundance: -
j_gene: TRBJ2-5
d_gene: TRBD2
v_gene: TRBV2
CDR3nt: TGTGCCAGCAGCCGAGCGGGAGCCGGCCTAAAGACCCAGTACTTC
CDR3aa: CASSRAGAGLKTQYF

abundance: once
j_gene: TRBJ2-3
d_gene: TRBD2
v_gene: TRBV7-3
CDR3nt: TGTGCCAGCAGCTTAGTAGCGGGGGGGCGGGCCAGCACAGATACGCAGTATTTT
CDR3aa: CASSLVAGGRASTDTQYF

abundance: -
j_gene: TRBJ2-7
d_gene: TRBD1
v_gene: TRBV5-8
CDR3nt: TGTGCCAGCAGCTTGGTACAGGGGGCAGGCGAGCAGTACTTC
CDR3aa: CASSLVQGAGEQYF

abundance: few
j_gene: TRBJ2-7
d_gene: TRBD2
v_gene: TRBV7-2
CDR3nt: TGTGCCAGCAGCCCAATGGGGACTAGCGCCGCCTACGAGCAGTACTTC
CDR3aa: CASSPMGTSAAYEQYF

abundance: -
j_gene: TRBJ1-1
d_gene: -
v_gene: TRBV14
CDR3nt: TGTGCCAGCAGCCGGTTGAGCACTGAAGCTTTCTTT
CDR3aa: CASSRLSTEAFF

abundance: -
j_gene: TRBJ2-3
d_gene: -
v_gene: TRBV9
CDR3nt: TGTGCCAGCAGCCGTAGCACAGATACGCAGTATTTT
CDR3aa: CASSRSTDTQYF

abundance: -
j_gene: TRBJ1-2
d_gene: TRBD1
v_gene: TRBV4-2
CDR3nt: TGTGCCAGCAGCCTAGAGGGACAGGGGGGTTCTCGGTCCTATGGCTACACCTTC
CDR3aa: CASSLEGQGGSRSYGYTF

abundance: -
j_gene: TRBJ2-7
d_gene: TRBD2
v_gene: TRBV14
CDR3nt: TGTGCCAGCAGCCAAGAGGCGGGAGCGGCTTTAGTGTACGAGCAGTACTTC
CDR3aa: CASSQEAGAALVYEQYF

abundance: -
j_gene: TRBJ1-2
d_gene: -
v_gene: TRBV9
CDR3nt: TGTGCCAGCAGCCTCAACGGGGGGGCGAGTGGCTACACCTTC
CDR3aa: CASSLNGGASGYTF

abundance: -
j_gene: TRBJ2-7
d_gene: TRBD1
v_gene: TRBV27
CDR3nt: TGTGCCAGCAGTTTATCTTGGACAGGGAGCTACGAGCAGTACTTC
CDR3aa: CASSLSWTGSYEQYF

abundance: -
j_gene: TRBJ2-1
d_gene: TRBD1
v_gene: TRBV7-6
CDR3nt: TGTGCCAGCAGCCAGACCGCCACAGGGGGGCATTACAATGAGCAGTTCTTC
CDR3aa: CASSQTATGGHYNEQFF

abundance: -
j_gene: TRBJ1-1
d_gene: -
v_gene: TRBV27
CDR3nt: TGTGCCAGCACATCGGTGGGGAGGTGGACTGAAGCTTTCTTT
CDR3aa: CASTSVGRWTEAFF

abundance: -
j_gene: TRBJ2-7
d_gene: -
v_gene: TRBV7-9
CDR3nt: TGTGCCAGCAGCTTAGGCAGTACCTACGAGCAGTACTTC
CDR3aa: CASSLGSTYEQYF

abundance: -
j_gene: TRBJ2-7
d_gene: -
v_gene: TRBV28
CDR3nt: TGTGCCAGCAGTTTTGCGCAGACGGGTTACGAGCAGTACTTC
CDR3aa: CASSFAQTGYEQYF

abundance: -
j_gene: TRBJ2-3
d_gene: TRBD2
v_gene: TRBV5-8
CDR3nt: TGTGCCAGCAGCTTAGGCGGGAGTCGCGCCACAGATACGCAGTATTTT
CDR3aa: CASSLGGSRATDTQYF

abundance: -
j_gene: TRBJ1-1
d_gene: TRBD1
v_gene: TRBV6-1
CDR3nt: TGTGCCAGCAGTGAACAGGGGGCGGTAGCTGAAGCTTTCTTT
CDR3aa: CASSEQGAVAEAFF